Listed below are T cell receptor beta chains from one sample, sequenced in a study of vaccination effects on CD4 cells after COVID-19. These receptors are not linked to any known antigen. Some clones are missing from TCRdb's copy, which holds only in-frame ones; the method was immunoSEQ multiplex PCR. The sample includes 25,000 to 35,000 clones, 55% to 75% seen only once; the top ten take approximately 10%. The sequencing here drew on CD4+ T cells from PBMCs cultured with HCoV-NL63 spike peptides, taken after COVID-19 vaccination. These receptors were collected from a human donor who received a COVID-19 vaccine. Each CDR3 is given with its conserved first and last residue. Fields, in order: V gene, J gene, D gene, clone size, CDR3 DNA, CDR3 protein. A D gene is named only where the DNA matches it firmly. Some rows mark clone size as missing; the rest say once, few, many or name a class of expanded clone.

v_call: TRBV5-1; j_call: TRBJ1-2; d_call: .; clone_size: .; cdr3_nt: TGCGCCAGCAGCTCAACCTACAGGGACGGCTATGGCTACACCTTC; cdr3_aa: CASSSTYRDGYGYTF
v_call: TRBV19; j_call: TRBJ1-1; d_call: .; clone_size: .; cdr3_nt: TGTGCCAGTAGTTACACCGGGACATTTGAAGCTTTCTTT; cdr3_aa: CASSYTGTFEAFF
v_call: TRBV6-5; j_call: TRBJ2-7; d_call: .; clone_size: few; cdr3_nt: TGTGCCAGCAGCTTGGACAGAGCCTACGAGCAGTACTTC; cdr3_aa: CASSLDRAYEQYF
v_call: TRBV10-3; j_call: TRBJ1-2; d_call: .; clone_size: once; cdr3_nt: TGTGCCATCAGTGACGGTCAGGGCGGAAACTATGGCTACACCTTC; cdr3_aa: CAISDGQGGNYGYTF
v_call: TRBV7-9; j_call: TRBJ1-2; d_call: TRBD1; clone_size: .; cdr3_nt: TGTGCCAGCAGCCCAACCTCCAGGGGGCATGGCTACACCTTC; cdr3_aa: CASSPTSRGHGYTF
v_call: TRBV7-2; j_call: TRBJ2-7; d_call: .; clone_size: .; cdr3_nt: TGTGCCAGCAGCCCCAGGGGGGCGCAGTACTTC; cdr3_aa: CASSPRGAQYF
v_call: TRBV7-9; j_call: TRBJ2-7; d_call: TRBD1; clone_size: few; cdr3_nt: TGTGCCAGCAGCTTAGGGTCGGGACAGACCTACGAGCAGTACTTC; cdr3_aa: CASSLGSGQTYEQYF
v_call: TRBV10-1; j_call: TRBJ1-6; d_call: .; clone_size: few; cdr3_nt: TGCGCCAGCACTCGGGACACCGCTAATAATTCACCCCTCCACTTT; cdr3_aa: CASTRDTANNSPLHF
v_call: TRBV18; j_call: TRBJ2-1; d_call: .; clone_size: .; cdr3_nt: TGTGCCAGCTCACCGTCCAGCGGCGATTCCTCGGGCCATTATGAGCAGTTCTTC; cdr3_aa: CASSPSSGDSSGHYEQFF
v_call: TRBV2; j_call: TRBJ1-1; d_call: .; clone_size: .; cdr3_nt: TGTGCCAGCAGTGAACAGGTGAACACTGAAGCTTTCTTT; cdr3_aa: CASSEQVNTEAFF
v_call: TRBV7-9; j_call: TRBJ2-3; d_call: .; clone_size: .; cdr3_nt: TGTGCCAGCAGCTTGGCCCGCCAGCGAACAGATACGCAGTATTTT; cdr3_aa: CASSLARQRTDTQYF
v_call: TRBV10-3; j_call: TRBJ2-3; d_call: .; clone_size: .; cdr3_nt: TGTGCCATTAATCTCCCCGGCGAGGATACGCAGTATTTT; cdr3_aa: CAINLPGEDTQYF
v_call: TRBV6-1; j_call: TRBJ1-2; d_call: .; clone_size: .; cdr3_nt: TGTGCCAGCAGTGAGCGGGGGCTGTGGGGAGGCTACACCTTC; cdr3_aa: CASSERGLWGGYTF
v_call: TRBV19; j_call: TRBJ1-2; d_call: TRBD1; clone_size: .; cdr3_nt: TGTGCCAGTAGACCTAAGGGACAGGGCCACCCTACATTTGGCTACACCTTC; cdr3_aa: CASRPKGQGHPTFGYTF
v_call: TRBV9; j_call: TRBJ1-5; d_call: .; clone_size: .; cdr3_nt: TGTGCCAGCAGCGTAGGGCAGGGTAGCAATCAGCCCCAGCATTTT; cdr3_aa: CASSVGQGSNQPQHF
v_call: TRBV6-4; j_call: TRBJ1-2; d_call: .; clone_size: .; cdr3_nt: TGTGCCAGCAGTGACTCGTTGTATGGCTACACCTTC; cdr3_aa: CASSDSLYGYTF
v_call: TRBV14; j_call: TRBJ2-1; d_call: .; clone_size: once; cdr3_nt: TGTGCCAGCAGCCACCTCGATCCCTCCTACAATGAGCAGTTCTTC; cdr3_aa: CASSHLDPSYNEQFF